These 27 T cell receptor beta chains share one sample of origin, sequenced in a study of T cell changes during pregnancy in multiple sclerosis. Repertoires were generated with immunoSEQ multiplex PCR, while TCRdb's copy carries only in-frame clones and drops some. This table has about 70,000 clones, roughly 94% appearing once. The sample here was peripheral blood, taken in the third trimester of pregnancy. The receptor source for this set is a female donor with multiple sclerosis, enrolled in a pregnancy study.

The chain recombines TRBV15 with TRBJ1-1; 10 bases are shared with TRBD1. Germline V gene data show CDR1 as LNHNV and CDR2 as YYDKDF (reference sequence). With 4 bases clipped from V and 4 bases from J, the junction kept 6 bases outside the gene matches. The CDR3 length is 15 residues. The CDR3 bases are TGTGCCACCAGCATTAGTGACAGGGGGCTCACTGAAGCTTTCTTT. It translates to CATSISDRGLTEAFF.

This rearrangement joins TRBV7-3 to TRBJ2-2, with 10 bases that match TRBD2. Germline V gene data show CDR1 as SGHTA and CDR2 as FQGTGA. Trimming removed 2 bases from V and 0 bases from J; junction bases left unmatched: 0. CDR3 length equals 16 residues. DNA of the CDR3: TGTGCCAGCAGCTTACTAGCGGGGGCGAACACCGGGGAGCTGTTTTTT. Encoded protein: CASSLLAGANTGELFF.

V is TRBV7-6 and J is TRBJ1-2; possible D gene TRBD1, 6 bases. CDR3 size: 13 residues. CDR1 and CDR2 from the germline V gene are SGHVS and FNYEAQ. The V and J ends lost 4 bases and 7 bases respectively, with 13 bases between them. Here the CDR3 DNA reads TGTGCCAGCAGCTACCAGGGGTTTAGTGGCTACACCTTC. Protein product: CASSYQGFSGYTF.

This clone was counted a few times. This chain connects TRBV2 to TRBJ1-1; 8 bases map to TRBD1. The CDR3 spans 14 residues. With V trimmed by 5 bases and J by 5 bases, 7 bases remained unmatched. Germline V gene data show CDR1 as SNHLY and CDR2 as FYNNEI. The CDR3: CASSMQGALTEAFF. In nucleotides, the CDR3 is TGTGCCAGCAGTATGCAGGGGGCTCTTACTGAAGCTTTCTTT.

The rearrangement links TRBV14 to TRBJ1-3, with a tentative D call TRBD1 (5 bases). The germline V gene has CDR1 SGHDN and CDR2 FVKESK. Trimming stripped 3 bases from V and 6 bases from J, with 12 bases between. CDR3 length: 14 residues. CDR3 DNA: TGTGCCAGCAGCCAGGGGATTGGGGCAAACACCATATATTTT. The encoded protein is CASSQGIGANTIYF.

The V call is TRBV15, the J call TRBJ1-1; D gene uncertain. This CDR3 comprises 17 residues. Per germline, CDR1 LNHNV and CDR2 YYDKDF (reference sequence). The ends were cut back, 0 bases at V and 7 bases at J, with 21 bases in the middle. CDR3 in amino acids: CATSRDRFSRQAYEAFF. CDR3 DNA sequence: TGTGCCACCAGCAGAGACCGATTCTCCCGGCAGGCCTATGAAGCTTTCTTT. The whole variable domain, filled in from reference TRBV15 and TRBJ1-1, reads DAMVIQNPRYQVTQFGKPVTLSCSQTLNHNVMYWYQQKSSQAPKLLFHYYDKDFNNEADTPDNFQSRRPNTSFCFLDIRSPGLGDTAMYLCATSRDRFSRQAYEAFFGQGTRLTVV.

CDR3: CASTQGQGIFQETQYF. CDR3 sequence (DNA): TGTGCCAGCACCCAGGGACAGGGAATATTTCAAGAGACCCAGTACTTC. V gene TRBV21-1 combines with J gene TRBJ2-5; TRBD1 is taken as the D call from the table, unchecked against the DNA. TRBV21-1 has pseudogene status. The CDR3 has 16 amino acids.

This sequence joins TRBV19 and TRBJ2-7, with a weak D call TRBD1 (6 bases). Per the germline V gene, CDR1 is LNHDA and CDR2 is SQIVND (reference sequence). The CDR3 contains 12 residues. The germline V and J ends were trimmed by 5 bases and 5 bases, with 10 bases remaining between them. The DNA for the CDR3 is TGTGCCAGTAGTGGACAGTTTCACGAGCAGTACTTC. This gives the protein CASSGQFHEQYF.

The chain uses TRBV6-1 and TRBJ2-7; perhaps TRBD2 as D (7 bases). The CDR3 sequence is 15 residues long. Germline CDR1 MNHNS, CDR2 SASEGT. V was shortened by 4 bases and J by 3 bases, with 16 bases between the two germline ends. CDR3 in amino acids: CASSGRGGSIYEQYF. The CDR3 DNA reads TGTGCCAGCAGTGGTAGGGGGGGCAGCATCTACGAGCAGTACTTC.

The chain links TRBV7-3 to TRBJ1-2; possible D gene TRBD1, 6 bases. Germline V lookup: CDR1 SGHTA, CDR2 FQGTGA. The CDR3 length is 14 residues. V was pared by 5 bases and J by 4 bases, with 14 bases between. CDR3 amino acids: CASSPKTGTYGYTF. CDR3 DNA sequence: TGTGCCAGCAGCCCTAAAACAGGGACCTATGGCTACACCTTC.

This chain joins TRBV11-2 and TRBJ1-2; 7 bases are a match to TRBD1. Germline CDR1 SGHAT, CDR2 FQNNGV. V dropped 0 bases and J dropped 6; count of bases not matched to a gene: 16. The CDR3 covers 18 residues. The CDR3 sequence: CASSLEPVRQGGVHGYTF. The CDR3 DNA reads as TGTGCCAGCAGCTTAGAACCGGTTCGACAGGGCGGCGTCCATGGCTACACCTTC.

The chain combines TRBV4-3 with TRBJ2-7; D may be TRBD1 (6 bases). The CDR3 contains 15 residues. Germline assignment: CDR1 LGHNA and CDR2 YSLEER. The ends were cut back, 1 base at V and 1 base at J, with 11 bases in the middle. The chain's CDR3 is CASSQARDISYEQYF. CDR3 sequence (DNA): TGCGCCAGCAGCCAAGCCCGGGACATTTCCTACGAGCAGTACTTC.

In DNA, the CDR3 is TGTGCCACCAGCAGACAGGGGGCCTGGGAGACCCAGTACTTC. Amino acid sequence: CATSRQGAWETQYF. The genes are TRBV15 and TRBJ2-5, with 8 bases aligning to TRBD1. The trim removed 2 bases at V and 5 bases at J, leaving 4 bases unmatched. Germline V lookup: CDR1 LNHNV, CDR2 YYDKDF (reference sequence). This CDR3 region has 14 residues.

The rearrangement uses TRBV7-8 and TRBJ1-5; 9 bases map to TRBD1. Germline V gene sequence: CDR1 SGHVS, CDR2 FQNEAQ. The CDR3 sequence is 15 residues long. The V segment lost 5 bases and the J segment 7 bases; nucleotides outside the gene matches: 9. The CDR3 here is CASSASGTGLQPQHF. The DNA of the CDR3 is TGTGCCAGCAGCGCCTCCGGGACAGGGTTGCAGCCCCAGCATTTT.

This clone was observed a single time. The chain employs TRBV7-9 and TRBJ1-1, with D perhaps matching TRBD1 (5 bases). V lost 4 bases and J 11 bases, leaving 23 bases between the germline ends. This CDR3 comprises 15 residues. CDR1 and CDR2 (germline): SEHNR, FQNEAQ (reference sequence). The CDR3 nucleotides read TGTGCCAGCAGCTCGGGGGGGACGAACCTCCCGGCGGCTTTCTTT. Its translation is CASSSGGTNLPAAFF.

The V and J genes are TRBV5-4 and TRBJ2-5, with 8 bases fitting TRBD2. V dropped 0 bases and J dropped 4; count of bases not matched to a gene: 5. This CDR3 comprises 15 residues. Germline CDR1 is SGHNT and CDR2 is YYREEE (reference sequence). CDR3 region: CASSLDGGGSETQYF. For the CDR3, the DNA is TGTGCCAGCAGCTTGGATGGCGGGGGGTCAGAGACCCAGTACTTC.

V and J are TRBV18 and TRBJ1-1; no clear D gene. V lost 6 bases and J lost 0, with 11 bases in between. Germline values: CDR1 KGHSH, CDR2 LQKENI. The CDR3 is 14 amino acids. For the CDR3, the DNA is TGTGCCAGCTCCCCCGTACGGTTGAACACTGAAGCTTTCTTT. This gives the protein CASSPVRLNTEAFF.

The chain links TRBV7-2 to TRBJ2-7; 9 bases map to TRBD1. Germline V gene data show CDR1 as SGHTA and CDR2 as FQGNSA. The CDR3 contains 14 residues. Germline trimming cut 6 bases from V and 9 bases from J; bases unmatched to any gene: 12. Here the CDR3 DNA reads TGTGCCAGCAGTCCCCCGGGACAGGGAGGGGTGCAGTACTTC. Translated, it gives CASSPPGQGGVQYF.

This chain joins TRBV19 and TRBJ1-5; maybe TRBD1 (5 bases). With 2 bases removed from V and 7 bases from J, the gap between germline ends came to 9 bases. This CDR3 is 13 amino acids long. From germline, CDR1 is LNHDA and CDR2 SQIVND (reference sequence). In DNA form, the CDR3 reads TGTGCCAGTAGTATACAGGGAGGGCAGCCCCAGCATTTT. Protein sequence: CASSIQGGQPQHF.

The chain carries TRBV9 and TRBJ1-2; no definite D call. Trimming shortened V by 3 bases and J by 2 bases, and 14 bases separated the two germline ends. From germline, CDR1 is SGDLS and CDR2 YYNGEE. This CDR3 has 15 residues. The CDR3 region is CASSGLVEGNYGYTF. In DNA, the CDR3 is TGTGCCAGCAGCGGGCTTGTGGAGGGAAACTATGGCTACACCTTC.

The CDR3 bases are TGTGCCAGCAGTGACCTTAGCACAGATACGCAGTATTTT. Translation: CASSDLSTDTQYF. The chain links TRBV6-4 to TRBJ2-3; D gene uncertain. The CDR3 has 13 amino acids. V lost 2 bases, J lost 0 bases, and 3 bases lay in between. The V gene's germline CDR1 is MRHNA and CDR2 SNTAGT.

The chain carries TRBV30 and TRBJ1-2; 8 bases map to TRBD1. Germline V gene data show CDR1 as GTSNPN and CDR2 as SVGIG (reference sequence). This CDR3 contains 15 residues. Trimming cost V 0 bases and J 4 bases; bases outside gene matches: 7. The chain's CDR3 is CAWSVRQGATYGYTF. CDR3 bases: TGTGCCTGGAGTGTAAGGCAGGGGGCGACCTATGGCTACACCTTC.

The chain combines TRBV11-2 with TRBJ2-7, with 9 bases aligning to TRBD1. This CDR3 has 14 amino acids. V lost 5 bases to trimming and J lost 3 bases; unmatched junction nucleotides: 5. Germline CDR1 and CDR2: SGHAT and FQNNGV. The DNA for the CDR3 is TGTGCCAGCAGCCAGGGACAGGGCGGCTACGAGCAGTACTTC. Protein sequence: CASSQGQGGYEQYF.

This chain uses TRBV18 with TRBJ1-2, with 8 nucleotides matching TRBD1. Germline V gene sequence: CDR1 KGHSH, CDR2 LQKENI. The CDR3 is made up of 13 amino acids. The J segment lost 6 bases and the V segment lost 2 bases, leaving 2 bases of the junction unmatched. The CDR3 DNA is TGTGCCAGCTCACCATCAGGGGGCGATGGCTACACCTTC. This sequence encodes CASSPSGGDGYTF.

This clone was recorded only once. The V and J genes are TRBV4-3 and TRBJ1-4, with D possibly being TRBD1 (5 bases). The CDR3 is 15 amino acids. Germline CDR1 and CDR2: LGHNA and YSLEER. The V and J ends lost 0 bases and 8 bases respectively, with 13 bases between them. The CDR3 reads CASSQERGRGEKLFF. The CDR3 DNA is TGCGCCAGCAGCCAAGAAAGGGGACGGGGGGAAAAACTGTTTTTT.

The chain employs TRBV5-1 and TRBJ1-2; TRBD1 matches 9 bases. The CDR3 is 16 residues long. The V gene's germline CDR1 is SGHRS and CDR2 YFSETQ. The trim removed 4 bases at V and 3 bases at J, leaving 10 bases unmatched. DNA for the CDR3: TGCGCCAGCAGCCCCGGGACAGGGATCAGGGACTATGGCTACACCTTC. This encodes CASSPGTGIRDYGYTF.

The chain combines TRBV18 with TRBJ2-7, with 9 bases fitting TRBD1. The CDR3 is made up of 16 amino acids. J lost 0 bases, V lost 3 bases, and 6 bases had no gene match. Germline lookup yields CDR1 KGHSH and CDR2 LQKENI. The CDR3 DNA reads TGTGCCAGCTCACCCAAACAGGGGGCTAGCTCCTACGAGCAGTACTTC. It is translated as CASSPKQGASSYEQYF.